Given below is one T cell receptor (beta chain) in context. CDR1 and CDR2 (germline): SGHDT, YYEEEE. The CDR3 loop spans 15 amino acids. With 2 bases removed from V and 3 bases from J, the gap between germline ends came to 12 bases. This sample stems from a study of tumor and adjacent non-tumor tissue in lung cancer. About the study: There were 11 to 12 adenocarcinoma, 2 squamous cell carcinoma and 1 small cell lung cancer cases.

No cell sorting was done before RNA was extracted from the tissue. The normal lung tissue was taken more than 3 cm from the tumor edge. TCRbeta libraries were built with three rounds of nested PCR, modified from ARM-PCR. TCRdb itself ran the multiplex PCR reads through MiXCR, one entry per CDR3 protein. Among 100,000 or so distinct CDR3 sequences, 60% to 80% were seen once, and the ten largest hold approximately 19%. The TCR originated in a man aged 25 to 45 with non-small cell lung cancer. Sequencing was carried out using distant non-tumor lung tissue. The V and J genes are TRBV5-6 and TRBJ1-5; D is undetermined. The CDR3 DNA follows: TGTGCCAGCAGCTTCTCGTTGGGTCCCAATCAGCCCCAGCATTTT. It specifies CASSFSLGPNQPQHF.